This T cell receptor (beta chain) is drawn from a study of identical twins. The cDNA had a unique molecular identifier and a template-switch universal primer site. TCRdb reprocessed the 5' RACE reads with MiXCR, giving one entry per CDR3 protein. The data hold approximately 240,000 distinct CDR3 sequences, with roughly an eighth observed a single time. Trimming stripped 6 bases from V and 5 bases from J, with 14 bases between. This CDR3 spans 15 amino acids. The germline CDR1 and CDR2 sequences are SNHLY and FYNNEI. The TCR originated in a woman aged 18-29 years in good health. The chain joins TRBV2 to TRBJ1-6, with D tentatively TRBD1 (5 bases). The sequencing input was memory (CD45RO+) T cells sorted from blood. The CDR3 DNA is TGTGCCAGCAGGGGGGACGGAGGGAATAATTCACCCCTCCACTTT. Protein product: CASRGDGGNNSPLHF.